This T cell receptor (beta chain) was identified during a study of CD4+ T cells in melanoma. Study-wide results and caveats: CD8+ T cell, macrophage and B cell function reportedly correlated with neoantigen-specific CD4+ T cells. Reportedly, melanoma neoantigen-specific CD4+ T cells showed varied differentiation states.

Trimming pared 3 bases from V and 7 bases from J, leaving 15 bases between. This CDR3 region has 15 residues. In germline, CDR1 is MGHDK, CDR2 SYGVNS. This clone was detected once. Its antigen remains unidentified. Produced via immunoSEQ multiplex PCR; TCRdb's table is partial and in-frame only. Among some 10,000 clones listed, about 70% were seen once. Sequenced input: peripheral blood. The receptor comes from a human donor with melanoma. The chain couples TRBV25-1 to TRBJ2-2, with D unclear. CDR3 in amino acids: CASSDSARAGGELFF. The CDR3 DNA reads TGTGCCAGCAGTGACTCCGCTCGGGCTGGCGGGGAGCTGTTTTTT.